What follows are 9 T cell receptor beta chains derived from one specimen sequenced in a study of blood T cell repertoires in COVID-19. Only in-frame clones appear in the TCRdb table, and some are missing; sequencing was by immunoSEQ multiplex PCR. Here the sample spans some 130,000 clones, about 88% being singletons. Sequenced input: PBMCs or T cells enriched from blood (not recorded which). The receptor source for this set is a woman in her forties or fifties who had recovered from COVID-19.

This chain joins TRBV7-9 and TRBJ1-1, with TRBD1 matching over 7 bases. The junction had 3 bases not matched to a gene; V was cut back by 5 bases and J by 6 bases. This CDR3 has 12 residues. Germline assignment: CDR1 SEHNR and CDR2 FQNEAQ (reference sequence). The CDR3 nucleotides are TGTGCCAGCAGCACAGGGGAGGCTGAAGCTTTCTTT. This encodes CASSTGEAEAFF.

This sequence joins TRBV2 and TRBJ2-2; 9 bases fit TRBD1. Trimming cost V 2 bases and J 7 bases; bases outside gene matches: 5. CDR1 is SNHLY and CDR2 is FYNNEI in the germline V gene. The CDR3 has 15 amino acids. The CDR3 spells CASSEHRGQVGELFF. CDR3 in DNA: TGTGCCAGCAGTGAACACAGGGGGCAGGTCGGGGAGCTGTTTTTT.

CDR3 sequence (DNA): TGCAGCGTTGAATCAGACTATGGCTACACCTTC. Protein: CSVESDYGYTF. The genes are TRBV29-1 and TRBJ1-2, with D unclear. CDR1 is SQVTM and CDR2 is ANQGSEA in the germline V gene. Between the trimmed V and J ends, which lost 2 bases and 3 bases, there was a span of 4 bases. The CDR3 consists of 11 residues.

As concerns this clone: The junction shows a germline mismatch at one end, possibly a read error. V usage is TRBV6-5 and J usage is TRBJ1-3; D is unclear. Germline loops: CDR1 MNHEY, CDR2 SVGAGI. CDR3 length equals 15 residues. The DNA of the CDR3 is TGTGCCAGCAGTGACTCCCCGAGCTCTGGAAACACCATATATTTT. This translates into CASSDSPSSGNTIYF.

V and J are TRBV27 and TRBJ2-6; TRBD1 might be the D (7 bases). This CDR3 region has 19 residues. V lost 6 bases and J 0 bases, leaving 21 bases between the germline ends. Germline V CDR1 and CDR2: MNHEY, SMNVEV (reference sequence). The CDR3 reads CASRYKAGGLFSGANVLTF. CDR3 in DNA: TGTGCCAGCAGATATAAAGCAGGGGGACTGTTCTCTGGGGCCAACGTCCTGACTTTC. The full variable domain, with the rest looked up from reference TRBV27 and TRBJ2-6, is EAQVTQNPRYLITVTGKKLTVTCSQNMNHEYMSWYRQDPGLGLRQIYYSMNVEVTDKGDVPEGYKVSRKEKRNFPLILESPSPNQTSLYFCASRYKAGGLFSGANVLTFGAGSRLTVL.

The V call is TRBV7-9, the J call TRBJ2-4; D is possibly TRBD2 (5 bases). The CDR3 runs to 19 residues. Germline values: CDR1 SEHNR, CDR2 FQNEAQ (reference sequence). V was pared by 5 bases and J by 0 bases, with 23 bases between. The CDR3 sequence: CASSPPSVDSALAKNIQYF. CDR3 nucleotide sequence: TGTGCCAGCAGCCCCCCCTCGGTTGATAGCGCCCTAGCCAAAAACATTCAGTACTTC.

This chain connects TRBV9 to TRBJ2-5, with TRBD2 matching over 7 bases. The CDR3 contains 14 residues. Losses at the gene ends were 3 bases for V and 9 bases for J; bases not matched to a gene: 11. CDR1 SGDLS and CDR2 YYNGEE come from the germline V gene. CDR3 region: CASSAGLGVGPQYF. For the CDR3, the DNA is TGTGCCAGCAGCGCAGGACTAGGTGTTGGGCCCCAGTACTTC.

This sequence joins TRBV11-3 and TRBJ1-1, with D tentatively TRBD1 (5 bases). V gave up 5 bases and J gave up 9 bases, with 22 bases separating them. CDR3 length equals 15 residues. The germline V gene encodes CDR1 SGHNT and CDR2 YENEEA. The CDR3 loop reads CASSRWEGSLEKAFF. CDR3 nucleotide sequence: TGTGCCAGCAGCAGATGGGAGGGGTCCCTCGAAAAAGCTTTCTTT. Full variable domain (outside the CDR3, taken from reference TRBV11-3 and TRBJ1-1): EAGVVQSPRYKIIEKKQPVAFWCNPISGHNTLYWYLQNLGQGPELLIRYENEEAVDDSQLPKDRFSAERLKGVDSTLKIQPAELGDSAVYLCASSRWEGSLEKAFFGQGTRLTVV.

The chain carries TRBV29-1 and TRBJ1-2; 9 bases map to TRBD1. The CDR3 has 13 residues. V lost 3 bases to trimming and J lost 6 bases; unmatched junction nucleotides: 5. CDR1 is SQVTM, CDR2 ANQGSEA, per germline. The CDR3 DNA is TGCAGCGTTGATTCACAGGGGGCCCATGGCTACACCTTC. This codes for CSVDSQGAHGYTF.